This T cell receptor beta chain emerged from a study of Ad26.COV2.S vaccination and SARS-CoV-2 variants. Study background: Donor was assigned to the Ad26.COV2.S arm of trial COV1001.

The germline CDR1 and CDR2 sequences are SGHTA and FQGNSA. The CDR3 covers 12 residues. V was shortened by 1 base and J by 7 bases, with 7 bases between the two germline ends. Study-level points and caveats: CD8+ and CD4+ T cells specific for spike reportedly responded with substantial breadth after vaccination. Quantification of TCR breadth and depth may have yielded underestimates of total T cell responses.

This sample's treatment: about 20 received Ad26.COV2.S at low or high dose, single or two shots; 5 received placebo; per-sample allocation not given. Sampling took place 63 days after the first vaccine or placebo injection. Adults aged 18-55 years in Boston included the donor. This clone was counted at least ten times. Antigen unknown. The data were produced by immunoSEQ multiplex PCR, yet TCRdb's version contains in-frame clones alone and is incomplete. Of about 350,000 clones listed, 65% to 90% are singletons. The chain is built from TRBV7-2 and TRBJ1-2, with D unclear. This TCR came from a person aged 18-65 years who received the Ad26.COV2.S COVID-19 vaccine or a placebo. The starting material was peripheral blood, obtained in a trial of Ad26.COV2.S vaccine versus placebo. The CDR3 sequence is CASSLVSAGYTF. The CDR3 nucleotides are TGTGCCAGCAGCTTAGTGTCGGCTGGCTACACCTTC.